This T cell receptor (beta chain) derives from a study of control samples from healthy donors and cancer patients. Looked up from germline, CDR1 is MNHNY and CDR2 is SVGAGI (reference sequence). The CDR3 length is 13 residues. The J segment lost 7 bases and the V segment lost 5 bases, leaving 7 bases of the junction unmatched. Produced via immunoSEQ multiplex PCR; TCRdb's table is partial and in-frame only. The sample includes approximately 89,000 clones, 70% to 90% of them seen just once. This sequence originates from a woman in her forties in good health. This chain links TRBV6-6 with TRBJ1-2; 7 bases map to TRBD1. Sequencing was done on a sample of blood. The CDR3 loop reads CASSHNDRVGYTF. The CDR3 DNA is TGTGCCAGCAGTCATAATGACAGGGTTGGCTACACCTTC.